This T cell receptor (beta chain) came from a study of radiotherapy plus CTLA-4 blockade in lung cancer. Study background: Among all patients, about 19% showed objective responses, while 30% to 35% had disease control. Points from the study as a whole: Some TCR clones had been derived from tumors. These clones expanded in peripheral blood after radiotherapy plus ipilimumab.

Assay: immunoSEQ multiplex PCR; the TCRdb copy retains only in-frame clones and omits some. The sample lists around 82,000 clones; about 87% were seen once. As to this clone: Its cognate antigen is unknown.

The CDR3 runs 14 residues. CDR1 SEHNR and CDR2 FQNEAQ come from the germline V gene (reference sequence). The germline V and J ends were trimmed by 11 bases and 0 bases, with 14 bases remaining between them. The rearrangement joins TRBV7-9 to TRBJ2-1; D perhaps matches TRBD2 (6 bases). This specimen was peripheral blood, taken from a patient treated with radiotherapy plus ipilimumab. The source of this sequence is a human donor with non-small cell lung cancer that progressed on radiotherapy plus ipilimumab. The CDR3 loop reads CASPAGSSYNEQFF. The CDR3 region has the DNA TGTGCCTCTCCGGCGGGAAGCTCCTACAATGAGCAGTTCTTC. The full variable domain, its missing parts supplied by reference TRBV7-9 and TRBJ2-1, is DTGVSQNPRHKITKRGQNVTFRCDPISEHNRLYWYRQTLGQGPEFLTYFQNEAQLEKSRLLSDRFSAERPKGSFSTLEIQRTEQGDSAMYLCASPAGSSYNEQFFGPGTRLTVL.